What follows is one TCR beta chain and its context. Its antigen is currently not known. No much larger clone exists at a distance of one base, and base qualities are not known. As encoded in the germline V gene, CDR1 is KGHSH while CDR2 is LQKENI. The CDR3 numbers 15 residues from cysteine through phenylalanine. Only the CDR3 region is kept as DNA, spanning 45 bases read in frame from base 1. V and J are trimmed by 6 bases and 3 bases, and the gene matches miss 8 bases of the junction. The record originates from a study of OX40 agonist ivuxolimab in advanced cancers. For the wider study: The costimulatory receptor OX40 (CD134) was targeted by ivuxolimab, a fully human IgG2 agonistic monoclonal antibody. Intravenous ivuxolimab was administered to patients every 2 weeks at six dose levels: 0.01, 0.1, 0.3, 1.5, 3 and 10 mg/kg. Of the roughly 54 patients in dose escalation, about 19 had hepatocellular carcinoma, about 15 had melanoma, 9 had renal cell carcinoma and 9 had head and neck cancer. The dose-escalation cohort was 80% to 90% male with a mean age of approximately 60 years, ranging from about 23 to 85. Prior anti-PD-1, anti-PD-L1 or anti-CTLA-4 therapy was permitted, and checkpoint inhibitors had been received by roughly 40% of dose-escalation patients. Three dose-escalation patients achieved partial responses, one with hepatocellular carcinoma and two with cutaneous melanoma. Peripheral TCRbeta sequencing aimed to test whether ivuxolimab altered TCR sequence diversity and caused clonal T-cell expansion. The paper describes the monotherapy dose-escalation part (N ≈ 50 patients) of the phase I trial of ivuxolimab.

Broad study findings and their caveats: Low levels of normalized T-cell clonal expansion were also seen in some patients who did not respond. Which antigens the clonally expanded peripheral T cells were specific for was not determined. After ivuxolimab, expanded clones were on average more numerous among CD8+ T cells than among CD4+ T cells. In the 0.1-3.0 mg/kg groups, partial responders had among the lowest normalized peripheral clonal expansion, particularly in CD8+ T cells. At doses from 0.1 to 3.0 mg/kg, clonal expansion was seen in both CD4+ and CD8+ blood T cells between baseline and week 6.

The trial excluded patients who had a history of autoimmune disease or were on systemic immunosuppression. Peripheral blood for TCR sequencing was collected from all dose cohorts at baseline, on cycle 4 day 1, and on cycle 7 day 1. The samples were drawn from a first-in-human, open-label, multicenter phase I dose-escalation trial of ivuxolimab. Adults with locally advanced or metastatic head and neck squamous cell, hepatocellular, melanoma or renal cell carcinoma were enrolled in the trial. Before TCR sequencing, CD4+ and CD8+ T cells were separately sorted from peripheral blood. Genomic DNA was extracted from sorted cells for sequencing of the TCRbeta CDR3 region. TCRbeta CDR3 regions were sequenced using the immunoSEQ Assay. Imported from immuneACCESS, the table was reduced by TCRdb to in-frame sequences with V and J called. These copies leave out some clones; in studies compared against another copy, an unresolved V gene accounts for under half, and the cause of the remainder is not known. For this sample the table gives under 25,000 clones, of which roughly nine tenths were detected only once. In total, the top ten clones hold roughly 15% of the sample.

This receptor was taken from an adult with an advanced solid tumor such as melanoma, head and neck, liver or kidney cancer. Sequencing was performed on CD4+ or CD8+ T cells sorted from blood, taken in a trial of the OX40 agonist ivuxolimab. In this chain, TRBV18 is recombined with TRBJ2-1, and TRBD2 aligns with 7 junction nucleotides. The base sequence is TGTGCCAGCTCCCTCGGACTAGTGGACTACAATGAGCAGTTCTTC. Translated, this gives CASSLGLVDYNEQFF.